The next 17 T cell receptor beta chains were all read from a single sample in a study of brain metastases from non-small cell lung cancer. The data were produced by immunoSEQ multiplex PCR, yet TCRdb's version contains in-frame clones alone and is incomplete. This sample yields over 2,500 clones, of which less than 85% are seen a single time; 30% to 45% belongs to the top ten. Sequencing was carried out using tissue from a brain metastasis. The receptors shown here come from a donor at least 40 years old with non-small cell lung cancer.

V gene TRBV18 combines with J gene TRBJ1-5; D unclear. The germline CDR1 and CDR2 sequences are KGHSH and LQKENI. V lost 3 bases and J 4 bases, leaving 13 bases between the germline ends. This CDR3 is 15 amino acids long. CDR3 loop: CASSPGSMGNQPQHF. The CDR3 DNA is TGTGCCAGCTCACCCGGCAGCATGGGTAATCAGCCCCAGCATTTT. The full variable domain, in which reference TRBV18 and TRBJ1-5 provide the parts outside the CDR3, is NAGVMQNPRHLVRRRGQEARLRCSPMKGHSHVYWYRQLPEEGLKFMVYLQKENIIDESGMPKERFSAEFPKEGPSILRIQQVVRGDSAAYFCASSPGSMGNQPQHFGDGTRLSIL.

This clone was found a few times. This chain uses TRBV6-6 with TRBJ2-7, with a weak D call TRBD1 (6 bases). Germline CDR1 is MNHNY and CDR2 is SVGAGI (reference sequence). Trimming pared 6 bases from V and 0 bases from J, leaving 15 bases between. CDR3 length: 15 residues. The CDR3: CASRKQGGSSYEQYF. CDR3 nucleotide sequence: TGTGCCAGCAGGAAACAAGGGGGAAGCTCCTACGAGCAGTACTTC.

The CDR3 is CAWSVALDGYNEQFF. The CDR3 DNA sequence: TGTGCCTGGAGTGTAGCTCTAGACGGTTACAATGAGCAGTTCTTC. The J gene is TRBJ2-1, the V gene TRBV30; no firm D call. The CDR3 runs to 15 residues. The ends were cut back, 0 bases at V and 4 bases at J, with 13 bases in the middle. Germline V gives CDR1 GTSNPN, CDR2 SVGIG (reference sequence).

Remarks on this clone: The junction shows a germline mismatch at one end, possibly a read error. This chain joins TRBV12-3 or TRBV12-4 and TRBJ1-1; 7 bases are shared with TRBD1. This CDR3 is 11 amino acids long. CDR3 residues: CASAATRGLIF. In nucleotides, the CDR3 is TGTGCCAGCGCCGCTACCAGGGGGTTGATCTTT.

This clone appeared a single time. The rearrangement joins TRBV5-5 to TRBJ2-5; weak D call: TRBD2 (6 bases). Germline lookup yields CDR1 SGHKS and CDR2 YYEKEE (reference sequence). V gave up 3 bases and J gave up 5 bases, with 14 bases separating them. There are 14 residues in the CDR3. CDR3 nucleotide sequence: TGTGCCAGCAGCTCCCGGCGGGACGCGGAGACCCAGTACTTC. As protein: CASSSRRDAETQYF.

This chain uses TRBV12-3 or TRBV12-4 with TRBJ1-2; D uncertain. The V and J ends lost 6 bases and 11 bases respectively, with 16 bases between them. The CDR3 length is 12 residues. The CDR3 region is CASSLSAFLYTF. The CDR3 nucleotides are TGTGCCAGCAGCCTTTCGGCCTTTCTTTACACCTTC.

This chain uses TRBV29-1 with TRBJ2-3, with D perhaps TRBD2 (6 bases). Germline V CDR1 and CDR2: SQVTM, ANQGSEA. Trimming cost V 7 bases and J 2 bases, with 13 bases left between them. The CDR3 runs 13 residues. The CDR3 DNA reads TGCAGCGCCCACGGGGGTAACACAGATACGCAGTATTTT. Translating it yields CSAHGGNTDTQYF.

The chain has TRBV6-5 and TRBJ1-1, with D unclear. Per germline, CDR1 MNHEY and CDR2 SVGAGI. This CDR3 has 12 amino acids. The V end lost 5 bases, the J end lost 10 bases, and 14 bases lay between the germline ends. The CDR3 DNA reads TGTGCCAGCAGTCCCGGCGGGTTTAGAGCTTTCTTT. It translates to CASSPGGFRAFF.

The chain couples TRBV18 to TRBJ2-1; D is unclear. CDR1 and CDR2 (germline): KGHSH, LQKENI. The CDR3 loop spans 16 amino acids. Deletions cut 3 bases from V and 1 base from J, with 13 bases between. The CDR3 loop reads CASSPNRASSYNEQFF. As DNA, the CDR3 is TGTGCCAGCTCACCCAACAGAGCAAGTTCCTACAATGAGCAGTTCTTC.

This clone turned up a few times. The chain uses TRBV19 and TRBJ1-5, with TRBD1 identical over 9 bases. CDR3 length: 14 amino acids. Germline V gives CDR1 LNHDA, CDR2 SQIVND (reference sequence). J was trimmed by 4 bases and V by 3 bases; bases with no gene match: 1. DNA of the CDR3: TGTGCCAGTAGTATGACAGGGGGAAATCAGCCCCAGCATTTT. This encodes CASSMTGGNQPQHF. The whole variable domain, remainder taken from reference TRBV19 and TRBJ1-5, is DGGITQSPKYLFRKEGQNVTLSCEQNLNHDAMYWYRQDPGQGLRLIYYSQIVNDFQKGDIAEGYSVSREKKESFPLTVTSAQKNPTAFYLCASSMTGGNQPQHFGDGTRLSIL.

The chain combines TRBV19 with TRBJ1-6; D might be TRBD1 (5 bases). The CDR3 consists of 13 residues. Germline V lookup: CDR1 LNHDA, CDR2 SQIVND (reference sequence). V was shortened by 9 bases and J by 1 base, with 7 bases between the two germline ends. The DNA of the CDR3 is TGTGCCAGCGGGGGATCCTATAATTCACCCCTCCACTTT. It codes for CASGGSYNSPLHF.

The CDR3 loop reads CASSRRDEQFF. Here the CDR3 DNA reads TGTGCCAGCAGCCGCAGGGATGAGCAGTTCTTC. The rearrangement joins TRBV3-1 (or the pseudogene TRBV3-2) to TRBJ2-1, with D perhaps TRBD1 (5 bases). This CDR3 spans 11 amino acids. Germline CDR1 and CDR2: LGHDT and YNNKEL (reference sequence). Deletions cut 4 bases from V and 8 bases from J, with 6 bases between.

The chain carries TRBV30 and TRBJ1-3; D perhaps matches TRBD1 (6 bases). V gave up 2 bases and J gave up 0 bases, with 8 bases separating them. Germline assignment: CDR1 GTSNPN and CDR2 SVGIG (reference sequence). The CDR3 loop spans 14 amino acids. The CDR3 region is CAWSQGFSGNTIYF. In DNA, the CDR3 is TGTGCCTGGAGTCAGGGGTTCTCTGGAAACACCATATATTTT. Combining the CDR3 with reference TRBV30 and TRBJ1-3 gives the whole variable domain SQTIHQWPATLVQPVGSPLSLECTVEGTSNPNLYWYRQAAGRGLQLLFYSVGIGQISSEVPQNLSASRPQDRQFILSSKKLLLSDSGFYLCAWSQGFSGNTIYFGEGSWLTVV.

CDR3 nucleotide sequence: TGTGCCAGTAGTCGGCGGGAGTCGAGTGAGACCCAGTACTTC. Amino acid sequence: CASSRRESSETQYF. This sequence joins TRBV19 and TRBJ2-5; 7 bases are shared with TRBD2. This CDR3 has 14 residues. J was trimmed by 5 bases and V by 5 bases; bases with no gene match: 8. CDR1 and CDR2 from the germline V gene are LNHDA and SQIVND (reference sequence).

On this clone: A junction boundary mismatches the germline segment, possibly from a read error. The chain has TRBV2 and TRBJ2-1; 9 bases align to TRBD2. The CDR3 is made up of 14 amino acids. CDR1 SNHLY and CDR2 FYNNEI come from the germline V gene. CDR3 protein: CASSEAVGSGRWFF. CDR3 in DNA: TGTGCCAGCAGCGAAGCCGTGGGAAGCGGGAGGTGGTTCTTC.

This clone was counted between two and nine times. Other DNA sequences in the sample encode the same CDR3. The V gene is TRBV5-5, the J gene TRBJ2-6; D may be TRBD2 (5 bases). CDR1 and CDR2 from the germline V gene are SGHKS and YYEKEE (reference sequence). CDR3 length: 17 residues. V lost 3 bases and J lost 0, with 13 bases in between. The CDR3 protein is CASSSPHRGSGANVLTF. CDR3 nucleotide sequence: TGTGCCAGCAGCTCACCTCACCGGGGCTCTGGGGCCAACGTCCTGACTTTC.

The rearrangement joins TRBV6-1 to TRBJ1-1; D is undetermined. Germline V gives CDR1 MNHNS, CDR2 SASEGT. Trimming took off 0 bases at V and 8 bases at J, with 7 bases between the two ends. The CDR3 length is 12 residues. Written as DNA, the CDR3 is TGTGCCAGCAGTGAAGCGGGCCCCGAAGCTTTCTTT. Translation: CASSEAGPEAFF.